One and the same sample provided the 30 T cell receptor beta chains below, sequenced in a study of human T cells and chemical hapten exposure. Each CDR3 protein gets one entry after TCRdb re-called the RACE reads with MiXCR. This sample has under 200,000 distinct CDR3 sequences; 25% to 35% occur once, and the top ten carry under 2.5%. The time point here: patch test 3, about 24 weeks after DPC sensitization. Sample treatment: therapeutic diphenylcyclopropenone sensitization with weekly scalp DPC. The specimen comprised whole blood, sampled in connection with sensitization to the hapten diphenylcyclopropenone (DPC). The receptors were sampled from a woman aged 18-29 years with alopecia areata. Some clones in this sample may be carry-over from other donors' samples.

The chain links TRBV7-3 to TRBJ2-7; D is possibly TRBD1 (5 bases). CDR1 is SGHTA and CDR2 is FQGTGA in the germline V gene. This CDR3 has 13 residues. V lost 5 bases and J lost 0, with 8 bases in between. This CDR3 is CASSKTVSYEQYF. The DNA of the CDR3 is TGTGCCAGCAGCAAGACAGTCTCCTACGAGCAGTACTTC.

This chain links TRBV2 with TRBJ1-1, with D perhaps matching TRBD1 (5 bases). CDR1 and CDR2 (germline): SNHLY, FYNNEI. The CDR3 extends over 14 amino acids. Trimming took 8 bases from V and 4 from J, leaving 17 bases between them. This chain's CDR3 is CASDNGASRTEAFF. CDR3 sequence (DNA): TGTGCCAGCGACAATGGGGCGAGCCGCACTGAAGCTTTCTTT. Full variable domain (remainder filled in from reference TRBV2 and TRBJ1-1): EPEVTQTPSHQVTQMGQEVILRCVPISNHLYFYWYRQILGQKVEFLVSFYNNEISEKSEIFDDQFSVERPDGSNFTLKIRSTKLEDSAMYFCASDNGASRTEAFFGQGTRLTVV.

The V and J genes are TRBV14 and TRBJ2-3, with no clear D. The CDR3 covers 14 residues. V gave up 1 base and J gave up 8 bases, with 13 bases separating them. CDR1 is SGHDN and CDR2 is FVKESK in the germline V gene. CDR3 DNA: TGTGCCAGCAGCCAAGTTCGGACGCTAGTTACGCAGTATTTT. It is translated as CASSQVRTLVTQYF.

This clonotype was recorded at least ten times. This chain links TRBV5-1 with TRBJ2-7; D is possibly TRBD1 or TRBD2 (5 bases each). CDR3 length: 14 amino acids. CDR1 and CDR2 from the germline V gene are SGHRS and YFSETQ. Trimming left V 1 base short and J 4 bases short, with 12 bases between. The CDR3 DNA reads as TGCGCCAGCAGCTTGACAGGAGGAACTTACGAGCAGTACTTC. Its translation is CASSLTGGTYEQYF.

V and J are TRBV6-6 and TRBJ1-1; D is ambiguous. From germline, CDR1 is MNHNY and CDR2 SVGAGI (reference sequence). V was cut by 6 bases and J by 0 bases, with 14 bases left in between. The CDR3 is 15 residues long. CDR3 in DNA: TGTGCCAGCAGCCATTCACAGCACATGAACACTGAAGCTTTCTTT. Its protein product is CASSHSQHMNTEAFF.

This clonotype appeared a few times. This chain links TRBV15 with TRBJ1-5; D unresolved. This CDR3 is 15 amino acids long. Trimming pared 5 bases from V and 4 bases from J, leaving 15 bases between. Per germline, CDR1 LNHNV and CDR2 YYDKDF (reference sequence). The CDR3 region has the DNA TGTGCCACCAGCTCGGGAAGGCAGACTAATCAGCCCCAGCATTTT. This translates into CATSSGRQTNQPQHF.

This clonotype was observed a handful of times. The V gene is TRBV21-1, the J gene TRBJ1-2; TRBD1 is the table's D call, not checked against the DNA. TRBV21-1 has pseudogene status. There are 12 residues in the CDR3. CDR3 DNA: TGTGCCAGCAGCAAGTGGGGGAAGGGCTACACCTTC. Translation: CASSKWGKGYTF.

This clonotype was seen only once. The chain recombines TRBV6-2 or TRBV6-3 with TRBJ2-7, with D maybe TRBD2 (5 bases). The CDR3 runs to 14 residues. Germline lookup yields CDR1 MNHEY and CDR2 SVGEGT. V was pared by 6 bases and J by 3 bases, with 15 bases between. CDR3 bases: TGTGCCAGCAGGAACAGTATCGGACTCTACGAGCAGTACTTC. It codes for CASRNSIGLYEQYF.

The genes are TRBV29-1 and TRBJ2-5; 8 bases fit TRBD1. The CDR3 runs to 13 residues. The ends lost 2 bases at V and 4 bases at J; junction bases unmatched: 3. The V gene's germline CDR1 is SQVTM and CDR2 ANQGSEA. The CDR3 protein is CSVERTGIETQYF. The CDR3 coding sequence is TGCAGCGTTGAACGGACAGGGATAGAGACCCAGTACTTC. Full variable domain (outside the CDR3, taken from reference TRBV29-1 and TRBJ2-5): SAVISQKPSRDICQRGTSLTIQCQVDSQVTMMFWYRQQPGQSLTLIATANQGSEATYESGFVIDKFPISRPNLTFSTLTVSNMSPEDSSIYLCSVERTGIETQYFGPGTRLLVL.

This clonotype has more than one count but fewer than ten. The chain is built from TRBV27 and TRBJ1-6, with D perhaps matching TRBD1 (6 bases). Germline loops: CDR1 MNHEY, CDR2 SMNVEV (reference sequence). The CDR3 runs 17 residues. With 6 bases removed from V and 0 bases from J, the gap between germline ends came to 15 bases. Written as DNA, the CDR3 is TGTGCCAGCAGGGCCTTCGGACAGAGCTCCTATAATTCACCCCTCCACTTT. It specifies CASRAFGQSSYNSPLHF.

The rearrangement uses TRBV27 and TRBJ2-1, with D perhaps TRBD2 (5 bases). The CDR3 runs to 16 residues. Germline CDR1 and CDR2: MNHEY and SMNVEV (reference sequence). V shed 2 bases and J shed 2 bases, with 13 bases lying between them. The CDR3 DNA is TGTGCCAGCAGTTTAACAGCGGTAAGCCCCTACAATGAGCAGTTCTTC. The encoded protein is CASSLTAVSPYNEQFF.

The CDR3 DNA follows: TGTGCCAGCTCACCTGCGGGAGGGGCGGTGAATGAGCAGTTCTTC. Protein product: CASSPAGGAVNEQFF. This chain uses TRBV18 with TRBJ2-1, with TRBD2 matching 9 bases. This CDR3 spans 15 amino acids. Germline V gene data show CDR1 as KGHSH and CDR2 as LQKENI. The V gene end was trimmed by 3 bases and the J gene end by 7 bases; junction bases not matched to a gene: 7. The full variable domain, its missing parts supplied by reference TRBV18 and TRBJ2-1, is NAGVMQNPRHLVRRRGQEARLRCSPMKGHSHVYWYRQLPEEGLKFMVYLQKENIIDESGMPKERFSAEFPKEGPSILRIQQVVRGDSAAYFCASSPAGGAVNEQFFGPGTRLTVL.

The J gene is TRBJ1-1, the V gene TRBV6-2 or TRBV6-3; D is unclear. CDR1 is MNHEY and CDR2 is SVGEGT in the germline V gene. There are 13 residues in the CDR3. Trimming removed 2 bases from V and 6 bases from J, with 10 bases in between. The CDR3 nucleotides read TGTGCCAGCAGTTACCGACTCGGGGCTGAAGCTTTCTTT. The encoded protein is CASSYRLGAEAFF.

Worth noting for this clonotype: The junction differs from germline at one of its ends, possibly a read error. V is TRBV7-3 and J is TRBJ1-2; 7 nucleotides line up with TRBD1. This CDR3 contains 13 residues. Germline V gives CDR1 SGHTA, CDR2 FQGTGA. CDR3 in amino acids: CASAQEGAGGYSF. In nucleotides, the CDR3 is TGTGCCAGCGCCCAGGAGGGGGCGGGTGGCTACTCCTTC.

This clonotype was seen a handful of times. This chain joins TRBV10-3 and TRBJ2-3; D may be TRBD1 (5 bases). Germline CDR1 is ENHRY and CDR2 is SYGVKD. This CDR3 has 16 amino acids. V was shortened by 6 bases and J by 0 bases, with 16 bases between the two germline ends. The CDR3 spells CAISRGRTSSTDTQYF. In DNA, the CDR3 is TGTGCCATCAGCAGAGGACGGACATCTAGCACAGATACGCAGTATTTT.

This chain uses TRBV29-1 with TRBJ2-1; D call uncertain. Germline V CDR1 and CDR2: SQVTM, ANQGSEA. The CDR3 length is 12 residues. Trimming left V 2 bases short and J 4 bases short, with 6 bases between. The CDR3 is CSVERSYNEQFF. In nucleotides, the CDR3 is TGCAGCGTTGAACGAAGTTACAATGAGCAGTTCTTC.

The chain joins TRBV7-9 to TRBJ2-5, with a tentative D call TRBD1 (6 bases). The CDR3 length is 14 residues. V shed 1 base and J shed 3 bases, with 9 bases lying between them. From germline, CDR1 is SEHNR and CDR2 FQNEAQ (reference sequence). For the CDR3, the DNA is TGTGCCAGCAGCTTAGAGACAGGAAAAGAGACCCAGTACTTC. It translates to CASSLETGKETQYF.

Only a few counts were recorded for this clonotype. The rearrangement joins TRBV4-1 to TRBJ1-1; 8 bases match TRBD1. CDR1 is MGHRA and CDR2 is YSYEKL in the germline V gene. J lost 6 bases, V lost 4 bases, and 7 bases had no gene match. This CDR3 is 14 amino acids long. This chain's CDR3 is CASSREGQGSEAFF. CDR3 DNA sequence: TGCGCCAGCAGCCGAGAAGGACAGGGCTCTGAAGCTTTCTTT.

This clonotype has just a few counts. The chain carries TRBV7-2 and TRBJ2-7; the D is unclear. V shed 1 base and J shed 2 bases, with 6 bases lying between them. CDR1 and CDR2 (germline): SGHTA, FQGNSA. The CDR3 runs 13 residues. In DNA, the CDR3 is TGTGCCAGCAGCTTAGACCCCCCCTACGAGCAGTACTTC. Amino acids: CASSLDPPYEQYF.

This clonotype was counted between two and nine times. Since no conserved phenylalanine or tryptophan closes the CDR3, a read error is the likely cause. The V call is TRBV29-1, the J call TRBJ2-7; D perhaps matches TRBD2 (6 bases). The V gene lost 3 bases and the J gene lost 5 bases, with 14 bases spanning the gap. The CDR3 contains 13 residues. CDR1 is SQVTM and CDR2 is ANQGSEA in the germline V gene. CDR3 in amino acids: CSVDAGIQDEQYL. The CDR3 DNA is TGCAGCGTTGACGCGGGGATTCAGGACGAGCAGTACCTC.

A few counts support this clonotype. The J gene is TRBJ1-6, the V gene TRBV4-2, with a possible D match to TRBD1 (5 bases). With 0 bases removed from V and 11 bases from J, the gap between germline ends came to 17 bases. The germline gives CDR1 LGHNA, CDR2 YNFKEQ. The CDR3 is 16 residues long. CDR3 residues: CASSQDPVTEYPPLHF. CDR3 nucleotide sequence: TGTGCCAGCAGCCAAGACCCGGTGACAGAATACCCACCCCTCCACTTT.

This CDR3 reads CASSLAGLMQETQYF. In DNA form, the CDR3 reads TGTGCCAGCAGTTTAGCGGGTCTTATGCAAGAGACCCAGTACTTC. This rearrangement joins TRBV27 to TRBJ2-5; possibly TRBD2 for D (5 bases). Germline V CDR1 and CDR2: MNHEY, SMNVEV (reference sequence). Trimming removed 2 bases at V and 2 bases at J, with 12 bases between. This CDR3 has 15 amino acids.

This clonotype was observed once. An end of the junction does not agree with germline; a read error may underlie this. This rearrangement joins TRBV9 to TRBJ1-5, with 8 positions matching TRBD1. The length of the CDR3 is 14 residues. Germline V gene sequence: CDR1 SGDLS, CDR2 YYNGEE. In nucleotides, the CDR3 is TGTGGCAGCAGCGCCTGGGACAGGTCGGAGCCCCAGCATTTT. This translates into CGSSAWDRSEPQHF.

This clonotype was detected only once. The CDR3 loop reads CAISMTGSTGELFF. The CDR3 coding sequence is TGTGCCATCTCAATGACAGGCTCCACCGGGGAGCTGTTTTTT. The chain couples TRBV6-5 to TRBJ2-2; D is possibly TRBD1 (6 bases). The CDR3 sequence is 14 residues long. Germline CDR1 reads MNHEY; CDR2 reads SVGAGI. V was cut by 10 bases and J by 4 bases, with 16 bases left in between.

The V and J genes are TRBV5-1 and TRBJ1-2, with 9 bases fitting TRBD1. Germline V gene lookup returns CDR1 SGHRS and CDR2 YFSETQ. The V and J ends lost 0 bases and 8 bases, in that order; junction bases with no gene match: 8. CDR3 length equals 15 residues. The CDR3 here is CASSLDPQGAGGYTF. The CDR3 region has the DNA TGCGCCAGCAGCTTGGACCCACAGGGGGCCGGGGGCTACACCTTC.

There are a few counts of this clonotype. The chain carries TRBV5-4 and TRBJ2-3; TRBD2 aligns across 8 bases. The germline CDR1 and CDR2 sequences are SGHNT and YYREEE (reference sequence). The CDR3 has 15 amino acids. V lost 1 base and J lost 3; bases outside the gene matches: 4. CDR3 region: CASSLPGLGTDTQYF. The CDR3 coding sequence is TGTGCCAGCAGCTTGCCGGGACTAGGAACAGATACGCAGTATTTT.

The chain couples TRBV15 to TRBJ1-2; no definite D call. Germline CDR1 and CDR2: LNHNV and YYDKDF (reference sequence). CDR3 length: 14 residues. The germline V and J ends were trimmed by 0 bases and 4 bases, with 9 bases remaining between them. CDR3 nucleotide sequence: TGTGCCACCAGCAGAGAGTCGGGCGGCTATGGCTACACCTTC. Its translation is CATSRESGGYGYTF.

V usage is TRBV30 and J usage is TRBJ1-6; no reliable D call. This CDR3 spans 9 amino acids. Deletions cut 8 bases from V and 8 bases from J, with 4 bases between. CDR1 is GTSNPN and CDR2 is SVGIG in the germline V gene (reference sequence). CDR3 bases: TGTGCCGCCGATTCACCCCTCCACTTT. It encodes CAADSPLHF.

In this sample, this clonotype turned up a few times. V gene TRBV29-1 combines with J gene TRBJ1-2; D not resolved. The CDR3 has 16 amino acids. Trimming pared 1 base from V and 9 bases from J, leaving 24 bases between. Germline V gives CDR1 SQVTM, CDR2 ANQGSEA. The CDR3 region is CSVEASPQPGLDSYTF. The CDR3 DNA is TGCAGCGTTGAAGCGAGCCCACAGCCAGGACTCGATAGCTACACCTTC.

This chain joins TRBV11-2 and TRBJ1-1; 8 bases are a match to TRBD1. After removal of 3 bases from V and 7 bases from J, the junction contained 7 bases not matched to a gene. CDR1 SGHAT and CDR2 FQNNGV come from the germline V gene. This CDR3 spans 14 amino acids. For the CDR3, the DNA is TGTGCCAGCAGCTTCGGGACAGGCGCCTTTGAAGCTTTCTTT. Translated: CASSFGTGAFEAFF.